The 21 T cell receptor beta chains below were found in one sample sequenced in a study of radiation and T cells in renal cell carcinoma. Specified time point: blood 2 weeks post-SBRT. Indicated treatment: 15 Gy SBRT to primary tumor, nephrectomy 4 weeks later. Data came from immunoSEQ multiplex PCR; TCRdb stores just in-frame clones and leaves some out. The sample holds roughly 120,000 clones, about 81% seen once. The sequenced sample was blood, obtained from a patient whose treatment included radiotherapy and nephrectomy. The receptor set was obtained from a woman aged 55-75 years with renal cell carcinoma.

CDR3 residues: CASSQDDRREGAYGYTF. DNA of the CDR3: TGCGCCAGCAGCCAAGATGATCGAAGGGAGGGGGCCTATGGCTACACCTTC. The chain carries TRBV4-1 and TRBJ1-2, with 7 bases matching TRBD1. CDR3 length: 17 residues. With V trimmed by 0 bases and J by 4 bases, 11 bases remained unmatched. Germline-derived CDR1 and CDR2 are MGHRA and YSYEKL.

The chain combines TRBV15 with TRBJ1-4; 7 nucleotides line up with TRBD1. CDR3 length equals 14 residues. J was trimmed by 7 bases and V by 5 bases; bases with no gene match: 7. The germline gives CDR1 LNHNV, CDR2 YYDKDF (reference sequence). CDR3 coding DNA: TGTGCCACCAGCTCACGACAGGGCCGTGAAAAACTGTTTTTT. Amino acids: CATSSRQGREKLFF.

This clone was counted once. The chain employs TRBV4-3 and TRBJ2-1, with no clear D. The CDR3 length is 15 residues. Germline CDR1 LGHNA, CDR2 YSLEER. Trimming removed 1 base from V and 2 bases from J, with 9 bases in between. Here the CDR3 DNA reads TGCGCCAGCAGCCAAGCTAACGACGCCTACAATGAGCAGTTCTTC. It yields the protein CASSQANDAYNEQFF.

The V call is TRBV7-2, the J call TRBJ2-1; possible D gene TRBD2, 5 bases. Trimming shortened V by 1 base and J by 9 bases, and 16 bases separated the two germline ends. Per the germline V gene, CDR1 is SGHTA and CDR2 is FQGNSA. The CDR3 length is 15 residues. CDR3 DNA: TGTGCCAGCAGCTTAGGGTCCGCTAGCACTCGTGAGCAGTTCTTC. Protein: CASSLGSASTREQFF.

This clone was counted a few times. The V gene is TRBV4-1, the J gene TRBJ1-2, with 9 bases aligning to TRBD1. The CDR3 loop spans 17 amino acids. V shed 4 bases, J shed 4 bases, and the junction held 13 bases outside the gene matches. Germline-derived CDR1 and CDR2 are MGHRA and YSYEKL. The chain's CDR3 is CASSPAGGQGVGYGYTF. CDR3 in DNA: TGCGCCAGCAGCCCCGCCGGGGGACAGGGTGTGGGCTATGGCTACACCTTC.

The gene calls are TRBV29-1 and TRBJ2-7; 8 bases align to TRBD1. Trimming cost V 6 bases and J 6 bases; bases outside gene matches: 7. CDR1 is SQVTM and CDR2 is ANQGSEA in the germline V gene. This CDR3 comprises 12 residues. CDR3: CSVGEQGGEQYF. For the CDR3, the DNA is TGCAGCGTGGGAGAACAGGGGGGCGAGCAGTACTTC.

This clone was recorded once. CDR3 DNA: TGTGCCAGCAGCTTGCAACAGACGCAAGAGACCCAGTACTTC. Amino acids: CASSLQQTQETQYF. V is TRBV5-4 and J is TRBJ2-5; D is unclear. Per germline, CDR1 SGHNT and CDR2 YYREEE (reference sequence). There are 14 residues in the CDR3. The ends were cut back, 1 base at V and 2 bases at J, with 9 bases in the middle. Variable domain in full (rest from reference TRBV5-4 and TRBJ2-5): ETGVTQSPTHLIKTRGQQVTLRCSSQSGHNTVSWYQQALGQGPQFIFQYYREEENGRGNFPPRFSGLQFPNYSSELNVNALELDDSALYLCASSLQQTQETQYFGPGTRLLVL.

This clone appeared a single time. The J gene is TRBJ1-1, the V gene TRBV28, with D unclear. This CDR3 spans 14 amino acids. Germline-derived CDR1 and CDR2 are MDHEN and SYDVKM. V was clipped by 5 bases and J by 10 bases, with 20 bases between them. In DNA, the CDR3 is TGTGCCAGCAGTCCGACCCCAGCGGGCTCCGGAGCTTTCTTT. This codes for CASSPTPAGSGAFF.

The chain combines TRBV11-2 with TRBJ2-7; D is uncertain. Germline V gene data show CDR1 as SGHAT and CDR2 as FQNNGV. This CDR3 region has 11 residues. V was trimmed by 5 bases and J by 3 bases, leaving 5 bases between them. The CDR3 loop is CASSRSYEQYF. In DNA form, the CDR3 reads TGTGCCAGCAGCCGTAGCTACGAGCAGTACTTC.

The chain carries TRBV6-1 and TRBJ2-5; a weak D match, TRBD2 (6 bases). The V end lost 6 bases, the J end lost 5 bases, and 16 bases lay between the germline ends. Looked up from germline, CDR1 is MNHNS and CDR2 is SASEGT. The CDR3 totals 14 residues. The CDR3 sequence: CASSASWGGETQYF. CDR3 sequence (DNA): TGTGCCAGCAGCGCCTCTTGGGGAGGCGAGACCCAGTACTTC.

This clone showed up just once. This chain uses TRBV6-6 with TRBJ1-1; perhaps TRBD1 as D (5 bases). V gave up 0 bases and J gave up 3 bases, with 14 bases separating them. Germline CDR1 reads MNHNY; CDR2 reads SVGAGI (reference sequence). The CDR3 has 16 residues. The CDR3 protein is CASSYSKRGSDTEAFF. For the CDR3, the DNA is TGTGCCAGCAGTTACTCGAAACGGGGGTCCGACACTGAAGCTTTCTTT.

This chain uses TRBV14 with TRBJ2-1; 8 nucleotides align to TRBD2. This CDR3 is 15 amino acids long. Germline V lookup: CDR1 SGHDN, CDR2 FVKESK. Unmatched junction bases numbered 3, after V lost 2 bases and J lost 3 bases. CDR3 protein: CASSQREGHYNEQFF. CDR3 bases: TGTGCCAGCAGCCAACGGGAGGGCCACTACAATGAGCAGTTCTTC.

The chain is built from TRBV9 and TRBJ2-5; 10 positions agree with TRBD2. Germline lookup yields CDR1 SGDLS and CDR2 YYNGEE. The CDR3 spans 15 residues. The V gene end was trimmed by 4 bases and the J gene end by 4 bases; junction bases not matched to a gene: 7. The CDR3 bases are TGTGCCAGCAGCCCAGGACTAGCGGCCCTAGAGACCCAGTACTTC. Translation gives CASSPGLAALETQYF.

The chain is built from TRBV4-1 and TRBJ1-6; D may be TRBD1 (6 bases). Germline V gives CDR1 MGHRA, CDR2 YSYEKL. The CDR3 covers 15 residues. V shed 4 bases and J shed 8 bases, with 15 bases lying between them. CDR3 bases: TGCGCCAGCAGCCCTTACCCGACAGGTTATTCACCCCTCCACTTT. Its protein product is CASSPYPTGYSPLHF.

V usage is TRBV10-3 and J usage is TRBJ1-6, with no clear D. CDR3 size: 12 residues. V lost 2 bases and J 7 bases, leaving 3 bases between the germline ends. Looked up from germline, CDR1 is ENHRY and CDR2 is SYGVKD. The CDR3 nucleotides are TGTGCCATCAGTGAGGCAAATTCACCCCTCCACTTT. Translation: CAISEANSPLHF.

For this clone: This CDR3 is missing its conserved last phenylalanine or tryptophan, likely due to a read error. The DNA is omitted, as the CDR3 cannot be located on it reliably, and the CDR3 follows TCRdb's listing. This chain connects TRBV28 to TRBJ2-3. The CDR3 sequence runs 11 residues, both termini included. Germline loops: CDR1 MDHEN, CDR2 SYDVKM. This CDR3 reads CASSLGMRLFL.

This clone has just one count. The rearrangement links TRBV5-1 to TRBJ2-2; D is tentatively TRBD1 or TRBD2 (5 bases each). Germline assignment: CDR1 SGHRS and CDR2 YFSETQ. Trimming took 0 bases from V and 5 from J, leaving 17 bases between them. This CDR3 is 17 amino acids long. CDR3 protein: CASSLAGTSSETGELFF. In DNA, the CDR3 is TGCGCCAGCAGCTTGGCGGGGACCTCAAGTGAAACCGGGGAGCTGTTTTTT.

V usage is TRBV5-1 and J usage is TRBJ1-6, with D possibly being TRBD1 (6 bases). The V end lost 1 base, the J end lost 5 bases, and 10 bases lay between the germline ends. This CDR3 is built from 15 residues. In germline, CDR1 is SGHRS, CDR2 YFSETQ. The CDR3 is CASSLRTADNSPLHF. CDR3 in DNA: TGCGCCAGCAGCTTGAGGACAGCCGATAATTCACCCCTCCACTTT.

The chain joins TRBV7-8 to TRBJ1-1; D not certain. Germline values: CDR1 SGHVS, CDR2 FQNEAQ. Trimming left V 5 bases short and J 0 bases short, with 7 bases between. The CDR3 sequence is 13 residues long. The CDR3 nucleotides read TGTGCCAGCAGCCCACATCTGAACACTGAAGCTTTCTTT. Protein product: CASSPHLNTEAFF.

The table lists this clone with a few counts. This chain joins TRBV6-1 and TRBJ1-6; 8 nucleotides match TRBD1. CDR3 length: 15 residues. J gave up 9 bases and V 1 base, and 5 bases lay outside the gene matches. Per germline, CDR1 MNHNS and CDR2 SASEGT. CDR3 sequence (DNA): TGTGCCAGCAGTGAAGGGACAGGGAGGCCTTCACCCCTCCACTTT. Translation: CASSEGTGRPSPLHF.

This clone showed up just once. The CDR3 carries no conserved terminal phenylalanine or tryptophan, so it likely arises from a read error. The chain recombines TRBV2 with TRBJ1-2, with 7 bases fitting TRBD1. The CDR3 sequence is 13 residues long. The germline V gene encodes CDR1 SNHLY and CDR2 FYNNEI. V was pared by 6 bases and J by 4 bases, with 5 bases of the junction left unmatched. The CDR3 reads CASRNRGGYGYTL. Here the CDR3 DNA reads TGTGCCAGCAGAAACAGGGGCGGCTATGGCTACACCCTC.